Listed here are 9 T cell receptor beta chains from one sample, sequenced in a study of blood T cell repertoires in COVID-19. Generated by immunoSEQ multiplex PCR, the TCRdb table keeps only in-frame clones and is missing some. Of about 480,000 clones listed, about 85% are singletons. Sequenced input: PBMCs or T cells enriched from blood (not recorded which). The receptors were gathered from a woman aged 18-35 years with acute COVID-19.

A few counts support this clone. The chain recombines TRBV19 with TRBJ2-7, with D uncertain. Trimming shortened V by 5 bases and J by 2 bases, and 13 bases separated the two germline ends. This CDR3 region has 14 residues. Germline CDR1 is LNHDA and CDR2 is SQIVND (reference sequence). CDR3 residues: CASSFRSGPYEQYF. As DNA, the CDR3 is TGTGCCAGTAGTTTTAGGTCAGGCCCCTACGAGCAGTACTTC. Combining the CDR3 with reference TRBV19 and TRBJ2-7 gives the whole variable domain DGGITQSPKYLFRKEGQNVTLSCEQNLNHDAMYWYRQDPGQGLRLIYYSQIVNDFQKGDIAEGYSVSREKKESFPLTVTSAQKNPTAFYLCASSFRSGPYEQYFGPGTRLTVT.

V gene TRBV5-4 combines with J gene TRBJ2-2, with D perhaps matching TRBD2 (6 bases). The CDR3 extends over 16 amino acids. CDR1 SGHNT and CDR2 YYREEE come from the germline V gene (reference sequence). With 3 bases removed from V and 4 bases from J, the gap between germline ends came to 16 bases. For the CDR3, the DNA is TGTGCCAGCAGCTCGGGAACCTTAGCGGCCACCGGGGAGCTGTTTTTT. Translation gives CASSSGTLAATGELFF.

The V call is TRBV3-1 (or the pseudogene TRBV3-2), the J call TRBJ1-2, with D maybe TRBD1 (5 bases). The CDR3 length is 12 residues. In germline, CDR1 is LGHDT, CDR2 YNNKEL (reference sequence). V dropped 4 bases and J dropped 4 bases, with 7 bases sitting between them. The CDR3 nucleotides are TGTGCCAGCAGCCTGGGACTCTATGGCTACACCTTC. Encoded protein: CASSLGLYGYTF.

This chain joins TRBV18 and TRBJ1-3; D unresolved. From germline, CDR1 is KGHSH and CDR2 LQKENI. The length of the CDR3 is 14 residues. The ends were cut back, 5 bases at V and 0 bases at J, with 8 bases in the middle. CDR3 protein: CASSSGDSGNTIYF. CDR3 nucleotides: TGTGCCAGCTCAAGCGGTGACTCTGGAAACACCATATATTTT.

The J gene is TRBJ1-5, the V gene TRBV6-2 or TRBV6-3, with TRBD1 matching 12 bases. The CDR3 has 19 residues. Trimming removed 6 bases from V and 7 bases from J; junction bases left unmatched: 19. From germline, CDR1 is MNHEY and CDR2 SVGEGT. Written as DNA, the CDR3 is TGTGCCAGCAGCCCAGCAAGCTTGTCCGGGACAGGGGGCAGCCAGCCCCAGCATTTT. Encoded protein: CASSPASLSGTGGSQPQHF.

The V call is TRBV28, the J call TRBJ2-5; TRBD2 agrees at 7 bases. V shed 5 bases and J 3 bases; nucleotides not matched to a gene: 15. Per germline, CDR1 MDHEN and CDR2 SYDVKM. The CDR3 spans 17 residues. CDR3 nucleotide sequence: TGTGCCAGCAGTGACGGGGTGGCTAGCGGACTGGAAGAGACCCAGTACTTC. Protein: CASSDGVASGLEETQYF.

The V call is TRBV19, the J call TRBJ1-2; no definite D call. This CDR3 has 13 residues. Trimming left V 3 bases short and J 8 bases short, with 13 bases between. Germline lookup yields CDR1 LNHDA and CDR2 SQIVND (reference sequence). DNA for the CDR3: TGTGCCAGTAGTATCGGTTCGGGTTCCGGCTACACCTTC. Amino acids: CASSIGSGSGYTF.

The V gene is TRBV3-1 (or the pseudogene TRBV3-2), the J gene TRBJ2-7, with a weak D call TRBD2 (5 bases). Trimming removed 2 bases from V and 9 bases from J, with 20 bases in between. This CDR3 has 15 amino acids. Looked up from germline, CDR1 is LGHDT and CDR2 is YNNKEL (reference sequence). CDR3 sequence: CASSQLGSGKAGQYF. In DNA form, the CDR3 reads TGTGCCAGCAGCCAACTGGGCAGCGGAAAAGCCGGGCAGTACTTC.

The V gene is TRBV7-6, the J gene TRBJ1-2; D is unresolved. From germline, CDR1 is SGHVS and CDR2 FNYEAQ. Trimming stripped 1 base from V and 0 bases from J, with 9 bases between. CDR3 length: 15 amino acids. CDR3 sequence reads: CASSLGQNTNYGYTF. In DNA form, the CDR3 reads TGTGCCAGCAGCTTAGGGCAGAACACTAACTATGGCTACACCTTC. Full variable domain (missing parts from reference TRBV7-6 and TRBJ1-2): GAGVSQSPRYKVTKRGQDVALRCDPISGHVSLYWYRQALGQGPEFLTYFNYEAQQDKSGLPNDRFSAERPEGSISTLTIQRTEQRDSAMYRCASSLGQNTNYGYTFGSGTRLTVV.